This T cell receptor (beta chain) stems from a study of STAT3 mutations in large granular lymphocyte leukemia. Findings and caveats of the study: Clonal expansion was inferred from other time points because no sample existed at each clone's first appearance. At least one immunodominant TCR beta clonotype appeared in every T-cell large granular lymphocyte leukemia patient.

Sequencing was performed with immunoSEQ multiplex PCR; in TCRdb, only in-frame clones are kept and a portion is missing. The table includes about 1,600 clones, about 88% detected once. This CDR3 has 15 residues. Germline loops: CDR1 LNHDA, CDR2 SQIVND (reference sequence). Trimming took off 5 bases at V and 8 bases at J, with 21 bases between the two ends. Remarks on this clone: Antigen specificity is unknown.

This sequence was found in a woman between 40 and 50 years old with T-cell large granular lymphocyte leukemia. Some clones in this sample may be carry-over from other donors' samples. The chain couples TRBV19 to TRBJ1-2, with D uncertain. Sequencing was done on a sample of peripheral blood mononuclear cells. CDR3 loop: CASSPHSGRGQGYTF. DNA for the CDR3: TGTGCCAGTAGTCCTCATTCAGGACGCGGTCAGGGCTACACCTTC.